Following are 2 T cell receptor beta chains from one sample sequenced in a study of cytomegalovirus exposure and HLA in healthy donors. PCR primers comprised 60 Vbeta and 13 Jbeta primers. Profiling relied on immunoSEQ multiplex PCR, and the TCRdb table lists in-frame clones only, not all of them. Of approximately 130,000 clones listed, about 69% were seen once; the top ten hold 3.1%. Sequencing used PBMCs. Receptors were obtained from a man between 25 and 39 years old in good health and CMV-seronegative.

This rearrangement joins TRBV11-1 to TRBJ2-7; D perhaps matches TRBD1 (5 bases). Germline V gene sequence: CDR1 SGHAT, CDR2 FQDESV (reference sequence). The V end lost 3 bases, the J end lost 3 bases, and 15 bases lay between the germline ends. This CDR3 is built from 15 residues. CDR3 DNA: TGTGCCAGCAGCTTGCCCAGGGCGCCCTTCTACGAGCAGTACTTC. This sequence encodes CASSLPRAPFYEQYF.

CDR3 region: CAWSGDGVVDTQYF. The CDR3 DNA reads TGTGCCTGGAGTGGTGACGGAGTGGTAGATACGCAGTATTTT. The gene calls are TRBV30 and TRBJ2-3; no clear D. Trimming stripped 1 base from V and 5 bases from J, with 13 bases between. Germline assignment: CDR1 GTSNPN and CDR2 SVGIG (reference sequence). The CDR3 loop spans 14 amino acids.